This is a list of T cell receptor beta chains from one sample in a study of T cell changes during pregnancy in multiple sclerosis. Clones were sequenced by immunoSEQ multiplex PCR, and TCRdb holds only the in-frame ones, with some missing. This table holds more than 35,000 clones, just over 90% found once. Specimen: CD4+ T cells from peripheral blood mononuclear cells, collected in the third trimester of pregnancy. The receptors were sampled from a female donor with multiple sclerosis, enrolled in a pregnancy study. CDR3s include the opening cysteine and the closing phenylalanine or tryptophan. Each record gives: J gene, clone size, CDR3 length, V gene, D gene, CDR3 DNA, CDR3 protein. D genes are given only for firm matches. Clone size is shown for a subset of rows, as once, few, many or a class of expanded clone.

>TRBJ1-4|once|13|TRBV10-3|NA
TGTGCCATCAGGAAACAGGGATCTGAAAAACTGTTTTTT
CAIRKQGSEKLFF
>TRBJ2-3|NA|15|TRBV7-8|NA
TGTGCCAGCAGCTCACGGGAGAGTAACACAGATACGCAGTATTTT
CASSSRESNTDTQYF
>TRBJ1-3|once|15|TRBV28|TRBD1
TGTGCCAGCAGTCCGGGACAGACTCCTGGAAACACCATATATTTT
CASSPGQTPGNTIYF
>TRBJ2-1|once|13|TRBV10-1|TRBD2
TGCGCCAGCAGTGAGTCCGGGGGGAATGAGCAGTTCTTC
CASSESGGNEQFF
>TRBJ2-7|NA|16|TRBV18|TRBD2
TGTGCCAGCTCACCACGGGGACTAGCGGGATCCTACGAGCAGTACTTC
CASSPRGLAGSYEQYF
>TRBJ2-7|NA|16|TRBV6-1|TRBD1
TGTGCCAGCAGTGAATTGTCGGGACAGGGGGACGACGAGCAGTACTTC
CASSELSGQGDDEQYF
>TRBJ1-5|NA|17|TRBV28|NA
TGTGCCAGCAGTTTACCCCGGCGGCTACTGAGCAATCAGCCCCAGCATTTT
CASSLPRRLLSNQPQHF
>TRBJ2-5|NA|15|TRBV2|TRBD2
TGTGCCACAAGAGCGGGAAAGGCCCCGGAAGAGACCCAGTACTTC
CATRAGKAPEETQYF
>TRBJ2-6|NA|18|TRBV2|TRBD1
TGTGCCAGCAGTGAGGAAGGGACAGGAGAGGCTGGGGCCAACGTCCTGACTTTC
CASSEEGTGEAGANVLTF
>TRBJ2-4|NA|14|TRBV5-6|NA
TGTGCCAGCACCTACGGGTTAGCCAAAAACATTCAGTACTTC
CASTYGLAKNIQYF
>TRBJ1-1|NA|15|TRBV7-9|TRBD1
TGTGCCAGCAGCTCCGCGGACAGGTCGAACACTGAAGCTTTCTTT
CASSSADRSNTEAFF
>TRBJ2-1|NA|12|TRBV11-2|NA
TGTGCCAGCAGCCTTAAACAGGGTGAGCAGTTCTTC
CASSLKQGEQFF
>TRBJ1-2|NA|16|TRBV28|TRBD1
TGTGCCAGCAGTTTGGCCAGTCGATGGACAGGGATTGGCTACACCTTC
CASSLASRWTGIGYTF
>TRBJ2-5|NA|13|TRBV9|NA
TGTGCCAGCAGCGTAGCGTACCAAGAGACCCAGTACTTC
CASSVAYQETQYF
>TRBJ1-1|few|15|TRBV10-3|NA
TGTGCCATCAGTGACCCTAAACAGGGTTCGACTGAAGCTTTCTTT
CAISDPKQGSTEAFF
>TRBJ2-2|NA|17|TRBV4-1|TRBD1
TGCGCCAGCAGCCAAGGAGTGCTTACAGGGGGTCCCGGGGAGCTGTTTTTT
CASSQGVLTGGPGELFF
>TRBJ1-2|NA|12|TRBV5-1|NA
TGCGCCAGCAGCTACGAACAGGGAGGCTACACCTTC
CASSYEQGGYTF
>TRBJ1-5|NA|16|TRBV7-2|TRBD1
TGTGCCAGCAGACCCTCTGGGACAGCGACAAATCAGCCCCAGCATTTT
CASRPSGTATNQPQHF
>TRBJ2-7|NA|14|TRBV9|TRBD2
TGTGCCAGCAGCGTAGGGACTAGTGACTACGAGCAGTACTTC
CASSVGTSDYEQYF
>TRBJ1-5|NA|15|TRBV5-4|TRBD1
TGTGCCAGCAGACCGGGACAGTGGGGCAATCAGCCCCAGCATTTT
CASRPGQWGNQPQHF
>TRBJ1-5|NA|13|TRBV30|NA
TGTGCCTGGAGCGGGGGTATGGATCAGCCCCAGCATTTT
CAWSGGMDQPQHF
>TRBJ2-5|NA|18|TRBV9|NA
TGTGCCAGCAGCGTAGGGGGGGTGTGGGGTCTTACCCAAGAGACCCAGTACTTC
CASSVGGVWGLTQETQYF
>TRBJ2-3|NA|14|TRBV9|NA
TGTGCCAGCAGCGCCTTAACTAGCACAGATACGCAGTATTTT
CASSALTSTDTQYF
>TRBJ2-2|NA|15|TRBV5-6|NA
TGTGCCAGCAGCTTAGGACACGCGAACACCGGGGAGCTGTTTTTT
CASSLGHANTGELFF
>TRBJ2-1|NA|15|TRBV7-2|TRBD2
TGTGCCAGCAGCTTAGAGGGACTAGCTAGGGTTGAGCAGTTCTTC
CASSLEGLARVEQFF
>TRBJ2-1|once|14|TRBV7-9|NA
TGTGCCAGCAGCTTTGACGCTAGATCCCCCGTGGCGTTCTTC
CASSFDARSPVAFF
>TRBJ1-5|NA|14|TRBV29-1|TRBD1
TGCAGCAACAACTGGGACAGGGAAAATCAGCCCCAGCATTTT
CSNNWDRENQPQHF
>TRBJ2-1|NA|15|TRBV5-4|NA
TGTGCCAGCAGCTTGGGGACAACAGGTTACAATGAGCAGTTCTTC
CASSLGTTGYNEQFF
>TRBJ2-3|NA|17|TRBV2|TRBD2
TGTGCCAGCAGCTCCAGGACTAGCGGGATGCACACAGATACGCAGTATTTT
CASSSRTSGMHTDTQYF
>TRBJ2-2|NA|13|TRBV5-1|TRBD2
TGCGCCAGCAGCGGGACTAGTCCCCGGGAGCTGTTTTTT
CASSGTSPRELFF
>TRBJ2-1|NA|13|TRBV6-5|TRBD2
TGTGCCAGCAGGCTAGCGGGAGTTCGGGAGCAGTTCTTC
CASRLAGVREQFF
>TRBJ2-1|NA|14|TRBV7-3|NA
TGTGCCAGCAGCTTGAATCCGCCCGCGGGTCGGCAGTTCTTC
CASSLNPPAGRQFF
>TRBJ2-5|once|13|TRBV5-1|NA
TGCGCCAGCAGCTTTAGGGGGCAAGAGACCCAGTACTTC
CASSFRGQETQYF
>TRBJ2-5|NA|15|TRBV9|TRBD2
TGTGCCAGCAGCGTAGCGGCGGGAGCGGGTGAGACCCAGTACTTC
CASSVAAGAGETQYF
>TRBJ2-1|NA|14|TRBV7-9|TRBD2
TGTGCCAGCAGCTTACTAGCGGGAGACAATGAGCAGTTCTTC
CASSLLAGDNEQFF
>TRBJ1-2|once|14|TRBV19|TRBD1
TGTGCCAGTAGTATAGGGGGACAGGGGAACGGCTACACCTTC
CASSIGGQGNGYTF
>TRBJ2-7|NA|14|TRBV7-6|TRBD1
TGTGCCAGCAGCTCCGCAGGGGGAGACTACGAGCAGTACTTC
CASSSAGGDYEQYF
>TRBJ2-3|NA|16|TRBV28|TRBD2
TGTGCCACCTGCGCCTTTTTGAGCGGGAGGGTGGATACGCAGTATTTT
CATCAFLSGRVDTQYF
>TRBJ2-7|NA|12|TRBV29-1|TRBD1
TGCAGCGCCCGGGACAGCCCCTACGAGCAGTACTTC
CSARDSPYEQYF
>TRBJ2-5|NA|14|TRBV5-1|NA
TGCGCCAGCAGCCCCCGACCCGAATCTGAGGCCCAGTACTTC
CASSPRPESEAQYF
>TRBJ1-3|NA|14|TRBV6-1|TRBD1
TGTGCCGGCAGAACCACAGGGGGCGAAAACACCATATATTTT
CAGRTTGGENTIYF